This T cell receptor beta chain was documented in a study of control samples from healthy donors and cancer patients. The repertoire was sequenced with immunoSEQ multiplex PCR; TCRdb's copy has only in-frame clones and lacks some. The repertoire holds tens of thousands of clones, around nine tenths seen once, with under 2.5% in the top ten. CDR1 and CDR2 (germline): MNHNY, SVGAGI (reference sequence). This CDR3 contains 14 residues. The V segment lost 4 bases and the J segment 2 bases; nucleotides outside the gene matches: 4. Sequencing was done on a sample of PBMCs. This TCR came from an older woman with head and neck cancer. The chain links TRBV6-6 to TRBJ2-5, with TRBD1 identical over 7 bases. The CDR3 DNA sequence: TGTGCCAGCAGTTCCGGGACAGAGCAAGAGACCCAGTACTTC. Residues: CASSSGTEQETQYF.